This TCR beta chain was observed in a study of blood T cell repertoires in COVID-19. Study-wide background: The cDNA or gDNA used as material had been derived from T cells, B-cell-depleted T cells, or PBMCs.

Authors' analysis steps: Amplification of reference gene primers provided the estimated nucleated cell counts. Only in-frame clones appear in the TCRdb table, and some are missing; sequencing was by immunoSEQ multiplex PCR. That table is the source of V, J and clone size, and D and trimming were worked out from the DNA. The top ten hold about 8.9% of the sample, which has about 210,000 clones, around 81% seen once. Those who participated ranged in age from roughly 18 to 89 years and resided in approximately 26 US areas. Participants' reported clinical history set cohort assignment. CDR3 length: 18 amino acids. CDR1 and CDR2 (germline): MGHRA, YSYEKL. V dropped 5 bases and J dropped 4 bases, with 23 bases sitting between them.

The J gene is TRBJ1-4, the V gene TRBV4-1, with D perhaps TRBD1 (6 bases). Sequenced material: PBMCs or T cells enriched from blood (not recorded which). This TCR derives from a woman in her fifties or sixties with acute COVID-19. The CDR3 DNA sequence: TGCGCCAGCAGCTTACAACCCACTTGGACAGACTTTAATGAAAAACTGTTTTTT. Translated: CASSLQPTWTDFNEKLFF.